The 19 T cell receptor beta chains below come from one sample, sequenced in a study of breast tumors, draining lymph nodes, adjacent tissues (dated by TCRdb to about 2016). The library came from multiplex PCR. The sample was run on an Illumina HiSeq 2000. In-frame beta chains were kept once TCRdb had trimmed the public reads at Q25 with fastp and called clones with MiXCR. CDR3 protein sequences are deduplicated, and each keeps its most common genes and DNA. The sample profile shows some 250,000 distinct CDR3 sequences; under 40% of them were found once. 3% to 4% of the sample goes to the ten largest clones. The lymph node samples were taken from the axillary draining lymph nodes of breast cancer patients. The specimen was axillary lymph node tissue. The receptors stem from a female donor with breast cancer. Some clones in this sample may be carry-over from other donors' samples.

CDR3 protein: CSAQTQKLAGQGPNIETQYF. The CDR3 coding sequence is TGCAGTGCTCAAACCCAGAAACTAGCGGGACAGGGGCCGAATATCGAGACCCAGTACTTC. The chain combines TRBV20-1 with TRBJ2-5, with D perhaps assigned TRBD1 or TRBD2 (10 bases each). The CDR3 extends over 20 amino acids. CDR1 and CDR2 (germline): DFQATT, SNEGSKA (reference sequence). The V gene lost 5 bases and the J gene lost 5 bases, with 36 bases spanning the gap.

The J gene is TRBJ2-7, the V gene TRBV2, with TRBD1 matching 10 bases. The CDR3 consists of 15 residues. V shed 2 bases and J 5 bases; nucleotides not matched to a gene: 6. Germline CDR1 SNHLY, CDR2 FYNNEI. This CDR3 is CASSERGTGVDEQYF. DNA of the CDR3: TGTGCCAGCAGTGAAAGAGGGACAGGGGTTGACGAGCAGTACTTC.

The CDR3 nucleotides read TGTGCCACCAGTGACCAGAGCGGGCCCTACAATGAGCAGTTCTTC. Protein product: CATSDQSGPYNEQFF. This chain connects TRBV24-1 to TRBJ2-1; D perhaps matches TRBD2 (6 bases). Trimming took off 4 bases at V and 2 bases at J, with 11 bases between the two ends. The CDR3 sequence is 15 residues long. Per germline, CDR1 KGHDR and CDR2 SFDVKD.

With regard to this clonotype: Lacking the conserved final phenylalanine or tryptophan, this CDR3 likely reflects a read error. It is unclear where the CDR3 begins or ends on the DNA, so no DNA is shown, and the CDR3 is as TCRdb lists it. V is TRBV7-2 and J is TRBJ2-5; the table's D call TRBD1 went unverified against the DNA. Germline values: CDR1 SGHTA, CDR2 FQGNSA. With termini counted, the CDR3 has 12 amino acids. The CDR3 protein is CASSLVRQGGYN.

This clonotype was found a few times. This rearrangement joins TRBV6-5 to TRBJ2-1, with 12 bases matching TRBD2. Germline CDR1 reads MNHEY; CDR2 reads SVGAGI. The J segment lost 4 bases and the V segment lost 6 bases, leaving 4 bases of the junction unmatched. This CDR3 is 15 amino acids long. CDR3 DNA sequence: TGTGCCAGCAGAACTACTAGCGGGGGGTACAATGAGCAGTTCTTC. Residues: CASRTTSGGYNEQFF.

This clonotype was recorded many times. The chain joins TRBV12-3 or TRBV12-4 to TRBJ1-5; no reliable D call. The ends were cut back, 3 bases at V and 3 bases at J, with 12 bases in the middle. The CDR3 totals 15 residues. CDR3 nucleotide sequence: TGTGCCAGCAGTTTCGGTGGATGGCCCAATCAGCCCCAGCATTTT. Encoded protein: CASSFGGWPNQPQHF.

This sequence joins TRBV6-1 and TRBJ2-7, with D hard to call. V lost 5 bases, J lost 2 bases, and 16 bases lay in between. The CDR3 runs to 15 residues. CDR1 is MNHNS and CDR2 is SASEGT in the germline V gene. This CDR3 is CASSQPGQPPYEQYV. In nucleotides, the CDR3 is TGTGCCAGCAGTCAACCCGGGCAACCCCCCTACGAGCAGTACGTC.

This clonotype has ten or more counts. The gene calls are TRBV4-1 and TRBJ2-7; 9 bases align to TRBD1. The CDR3 sequence is 15 residues long. Germline trimming cut 5 bases from V and 7 bases from J; bases unmatched to any gene: 12. Per the germline V gene, CDR1 is MGHRA and CDR2 is YSYEKL. The CDR3: CASSSQDRGALEQYF. The CDR3 DNA follows: TGCGCCAGCAGCTCTCAAGACAGGGGGGCGCTTGAGCAGTACTTC.

J is TRBJ2-2 and V is TRBV6-1; 8 positions agree with TRBD1. J gave up 3 bases and V 8 bases, and 11 bases lay outside the gene matches. This CDR3 is built from 16 residues. Germline CDR1 is MNHNS and CDR2 is SASEGT. CDR3 sequence reads: CASYRGASFDTGELFF. CDR3 DNA sequence: TGTGCCAGCTACAGGGGGGCGAGTTTCGACACCGGGGAGCTGTTTTTT.

As concerns this clonotype: A read error may be the cause here, since a much bigger clone is one base away. The rearrangement links TRBV6-5 to TRBJ2-2; D is perhaps TRBD2 (6 bases). Germline CDR1 MNHEY, CDR2 SVGAGI. CDR3 length: 11 amino acids. V dropped 11 bases and J dropped 3 bases, with 7 bases sitting between them. CDR3 in amino acids: CAAGYTGELFF. Written as DNA, the CDR3 is TGTGCCGCGGGGTACACCGGGGAGCTGTTTTTT.

The chain links TRBV2 to TRBJ2-1; D could derive from TRBD1 or TRBD2 (5 bases each). Germline CDR1 is SNHLY and CDR2 is FYNNEI. V lost 5 bases and J lost 8, with 25 bases in between. The CDR3 is 17 residues long. CDR3 sequence reads: CASSSYDLSGSMYEQFF. The DNA of the CDR3 is TGTGCCAGCAGTTCGTACGACCTCTCAGGGAGTATGTATGAGCAGTTCTTC.

This clonotype was found a few times. This may come from a read error, since a much larger clone is one base off. The V gene is TRBV14, the J gene TRBJ2-7; possible D gene TRBD1, 6 bases. The CDR3 contains 14 residues. Germline CDR1 reads SGHDN; CDR2 reads FVKESK. This CDR3 reads CASTTGTSSYEQSF. CDR3 coding DNA: TGTGCCAGCACCACCGGGACAAGCTCCTACGAGCAGTCCTTC.

This chain joins TRBV6-2 or TRBV6-3 and TRBJ2-7; 7 bases match TRBD2. The CDR3 consists of 14 residues. Germline values: CDR1 MNHEY, CDR2 SVGEGT. The V gene end was trimmed by 7 bases and the J gene end by 3 bases; junction bases not matched to a gene: 9. CDR3 sequence: CASTDGGTNYEQYF. CDR3 DNA sequence: TGTGCCAGCACCGACGGGGGGACCAACTACGAGCAGTACTTC.

This clonotype was picked up a small number of times. A read error may explain this, as a much larger clone is one base away. This likely comes from a read error, as the CDR3 has no conserved phenylalanine or tryptophan at its end. J is TRBJ2-7 and V is TRBV9; possibly TRBD2 for D (5 bases). Germline V gene lookup returns CDR1 SGDLS and CDR2 YYNGEE. The length of the CDR3 is 13 residues. With 0 bases removed from V and 6 bases from J, the gap between germline ends came to 10 bases. CDR3 bases: TGTGCCAGCAGCGTAGTGGGTGAGGGCGAGCAGTACTCC. It yields the protein CASSVVGEGEQYS.

The table lists this clonotype with many counts. The chain is built from TRBV11-2 and TRBJ1-6; weak D call: TRBD1 (6 bases). V was shortened by 1 base and J by 9 bases, with 10 bases between the two germline ends. The CDR3 is made up of 14 amino acids. CDR1 SGHAT and CDR2 FQNNGV come from the germline V gene. CDR3 protein: CASSLGDRFSPLHF. CDR3 nucleotides: TGTGCCAGCAGCTTAGGAGACAGGTTTTCACCCCTCCACTTT.

This clonotype was detected ten times or more. V is TRBV5-1 and J is TRBJ2-7; perhaps TRBD2 as D (6 bases). The ends were cut back, 3 bases at V and 3 bases at J, with 13 bases in the middle. This CDR3 contains 14 residues. Germline CDR1 reads SGHRS; CDR2 reads YFSETQ. The CDR3 DNA is TGCGCCAGCAGCTCGTCCCGGCGGGGCTACGAGCAGTACTTC. Amino acid sequence: CASSSSRRGYEQYF.

This clonotype was seen ten or more times. V is TRBV20-1 and J is TRBJ2-7; 10 bases align to TRBD2. The CDR3 covers 11 residues. Germline loops: CDR1 DFQATT, CDR2 SNEGSKA (reference sequence). CDR3 sequence reads: CSPTSGYEQYF. The CDR3 bases are TGCAGCCCGACTAGCGGGTACGAGCAGTACTTC.

This clonotype was seen a few times. CDR3 sequence reads: CASSSGQAREKLFF. The CDR3 DNA reads TGTGCCAGCTCATCGGGACAGGCGAGAGAAAAACTGTTTTTT. The chain combines TRBV18 with TRBJ1-4, with 8 bases matching TRBD1. The germline V gene encodes CDR1 KGHSH and CDR2 LQKENI. This CDR3 spans 14 amino acids. The J segment lost 8 bases and the V segment lost 5 bases, leaving 7 bases of the junction unmatched.

In this sample, this clonotype turned up many times. The chain joins TRBV29-1 to TRBJ2-5; TRBD1 matches at 8 bases. In germline, CDR1 is SQVTM, CDR2 ANQGSEA. There are 18 residues in the CDR3. V was pared by 0 bases and J by 1 base, with 13 bases of the junction left unmatched. CDR3 DNA: TGCAGCGTTGAAGATCCTCCAGGGGGCTTGAGAATCCAAGAGACCCAGTACTTC. This translates into CSVEDPPGGLRIQETQYF.